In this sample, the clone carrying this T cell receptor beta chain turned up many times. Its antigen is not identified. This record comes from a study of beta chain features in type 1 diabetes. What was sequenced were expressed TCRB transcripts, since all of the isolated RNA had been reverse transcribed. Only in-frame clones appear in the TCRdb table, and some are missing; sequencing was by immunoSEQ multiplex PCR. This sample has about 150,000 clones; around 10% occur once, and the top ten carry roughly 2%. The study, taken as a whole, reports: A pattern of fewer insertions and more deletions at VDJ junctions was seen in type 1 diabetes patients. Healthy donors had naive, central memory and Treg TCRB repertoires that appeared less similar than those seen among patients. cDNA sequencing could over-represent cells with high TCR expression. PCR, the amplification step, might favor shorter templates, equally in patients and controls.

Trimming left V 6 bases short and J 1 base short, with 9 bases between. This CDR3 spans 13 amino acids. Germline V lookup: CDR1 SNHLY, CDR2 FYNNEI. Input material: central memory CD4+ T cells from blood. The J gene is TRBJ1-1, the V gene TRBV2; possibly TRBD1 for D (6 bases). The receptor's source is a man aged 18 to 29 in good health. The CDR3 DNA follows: TGTGCCAGCAGCCGGGACACGAACACTGAAGCTTTCTTT. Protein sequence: CASSRDTNTEAFF.